Each of the 5 T cell receptor beta chains below was sequenced from the same sample in a study of T cell repertoires in cytomegalovirus infection. One entry per CDR3 protein results from TCRdb running MiXCR on the reads. The table has a few hundred thousand distinct CDR3 sequences, over 7.5% seen once. Sequencing was performed on PBMCs. The origin of the receptors is a human donor in good health (CMV status not recorded). Some clones in this sample may be carry-over from other donors' samples.

This clonotype was observed at least ten times. V gene TRBV18 combines with J gene TRBJ1-1; tentatively, D is TRBD1 (5 bases). The CDR3 is 15 amino acids. CDR1 and CDR2 (germline): KGHSH, LQKENI. The ends were cut back, 2 bases at V and 5 bases at J, with 15 bases in the middle. The CDR3 region has the DNA TGTGCCAGCTCACCAGAGACATCGAGGGGAACTGAAGCTTTCTTT. Protein: CASSPETSRGTEAFF.

This clonotype has a handful of counts. The rearrangement joins TRBV7-2 to TRBJ2-7, with D tentatively TRBD1 (7 bases). Trimming stripped 5 bases from V and 3 bases from J, with 17 bases between. Per germline, CDR1 SGHTA and CDR2 FQGNSA. CDR3 length: 15 amino acids. The CDR3 reads CASSPAGQPLYEQYF. The DNA of the CDR3 is TGTGCCAGCAGCCCCGCGGGACAGCCTCTCTACGAGCAGTACTTC.

This clonotype has ten or more counts. The gene calls are TRBV7-2 and TRBJ2-5, with D possibly TRBD1 on 6 matching bases. With 5 bases removed from V and 5 bases from J, the gap between germline ends came to 12 bases. Germline V gives CDR1 SGHTA, CDR2 FQGNSA. The CDR3 has 13 amino acids. The CDR3 sequence is CASSEQGLETQYF. For the CDR3, the DNA is TGTGCCAGCAGCGAACAGGGTTTGGAGACCCAGTACTTC.

This clonotype was detected only a few times. The chain couples TRBV20-1 to TRBJ2-1; D perhaps matches TRBD1 (6 bases). Germline V gene lookup returns CDR1 DFQATT and CDR2 SNEGSKA (reference sequence). V was trimmed by 0 bases and J by 3 bases, leaving 12 bases between them. CDR3 length equals 15 residues. The CDR3 sequence is CSARDQGFNYNEQFF. CDR3 in DNA: TGCAGTGCTAGAGATCAGGGGTTTAACTACAATGAGCAGTTCTTC.

This clonotype has just a few counts. This chain connects TRBV6-2 or TRBV6-3 to TRBJ1-1; 7 bases are a match to TRBD1. V was clipped by 5 bases and J by 4 bases; unmatched bases: 7. Germline CDR1 and CDR2: MNHEY and SVGEGT. This CDR3 region has 14 residues. DNA for the CDR3: TGTGCCAGCAGTCGAGGGGGCTGGATCACTGAAGCTTTCTTT. The encoded protein is CASSRGGWITEAFF.